Following are 27 T cell receptor beta chains from one sample sequenced in a study of blood T cell repertoires in COVID-19. TCRdb's table, derived via immunoSEQ multiplex PCR, lists solely in-frame clones and lacks some. Altogether under 200,000 clones are present, approximately 83% being singletons, with the ten largest covering under 3.5%. The sequenced sample consisted of peripheral blood. Every receptor here comes from a woman in her fifties or sixties with acute or convalescent COVID-19.

The rearrangement uses TRBV3-1 (or the pseudogene TRBV3-2) and TRBJ1-6; no firm D call. The germline V and J ends were trimmed by 0 bases and 5 bases, with 11 bases remaining between them. CDR1 LGHDT and CDR2 YNNKEL come from the germline V gene (reference sequence). This CDR3 comprises 16 residues. CDR3 nucleotide sequence: TGTGCCAGCAGCCAAGATGGCGGCGTGAATAATTCACCCCTCCACTTT. It specifies CASSQDGGVNNSPLHF.

This clone came up once. The J gene is TRBJ1-5, the V gene TRBV7-8; 7 bases line up with TRBD1. CDR3 size: 17 residues. The germline CDR1 and CDR2 sequences are SGHVS and FQNEAQ. Trimming removed 5 bases from V and 1 base from J; junction bases left unmatched: 11. The CDR3 sequence: CASSLRGQALSNQPQHF. CDR3 sequence (DNA): TGTGCCAGCAGCCTAAGAGGACAGGCCTTAAGCAATCAGCCCCAGCATTTT.

This clone was counted once. J is TRBJ2-6 and V is TRBV6-6; a possible D gene is TRBD1 (6 bases). The V end was cut by 6 bases, the J end by 1 base, with 10 bases between. Germline V CDR1 and CDR2: MNHNY, SVGAGI (reference sequence). The CDR3 runs 15 residues. In DNA form, the CDR3 reads TGTGCCAGCAGGGCACAGGGATCTGGGGCCAACGTCCTGACTTTC. Translated: CASRAQGSGANVLTF.

The CDR3 loop reads CASSQDIRDLRYF. The DNA for the CDR3 is TGCGCCAGCAGCCAAGATATAAGGGACTTACGATACTTC. This rearrangement joins TRBV4-3 to TRBJ2-7; D is possibly TRBD2 (6 bases). The CDR3 is 13 amino acids. The germline V gene has CDR1 LGHNA and CDR2 YSLEER. V was trimmed by 0 bases and J by 13 bases, leaving 16 bases between them.

The table lists this clone with a few counts. The V and J genes are TRBV19 and TRBJ2-7; D is perhaps TRBD2 (6 bases). This CDR3 spans 13 amino acids. Germline V lookup: CDR1 LNHDA, CDR2 SQIVND (reference sequence). Trimming stripped 4 bases from V and 4 bases from J, with 11 bases between. The CDR3 DNA sequence: TGTGCCAGTAGTACGGGAGTCATTTACGAGCAGTACTTC. It encodes CASSTGVIYEQYF.

This clone occurred a few times. V gene TRBV6-2 or TRBV6-3 combines with J gene TRBJ2-7; perhaps TRBD2 as D (5 bases). V was shortened by 6 bases and J by 5 bases, with 23 bases between the two germline ends. The CDR3 sequence is 16 residues long. In germline, CDR1 is MNHEY, CDR2 SVGEGT. The CDR3 loop is CASSPALTRRGNEQYF. The CDR3 nucleotides are TGTGCCAGCAGCCCCGCCCTTACTAGGCGCGGAAACGAGCAGTACTTC.

The chain carries TRBV15 and TRBJ1-2; 8 nucleotides agree with TRBD1. CDR3 length equals 14 residues. V was clipped by 4 bases and J by 5 bases; unmatched bases: 6. The germline gives CDR1 LNHNV, CDR2 YYDKDF (reference sequence). This CDR3 reads CATSKGTGGYGYTF. The CDR3 DNA reads TGTGCCACCAGCAAAGGGACAGGAGGTTATGGCTACACCTTC.

This chain joins TRBV6-5 and TRBJ2-7; D perhaps matches TRBD1 (6 bases). CDR3 length equals 14 residues. With 4 bases removed from V and 4 bases from J, the gap between germline ends came to 14 bases. Germline V gene lookup returns CDR1 MNHEY and CDR2 SVGAGI. This chain's CDR3 is CASSSTVDSYEQYF. CDR3 sequence (DNA): TGTGCCAGCAGTTCCACCGTGGACAGTTACGAGCAGTACTTC.

The CDR3 spells CASSPVQGSLGGYTF. The CDR3 nucleotides are TGTGCCAGCAGCCCGGTACAGGGTAGTTTGGGTGGCTACACCTTC. The gene calls are TRBV7-2 and TRBJ1-2; possibly TRBD1 for D (6 bases). Between the trimmed V and J ends, which lost 5 bases and 7 bases, there was a span of 20 bases. Per the germline V gene, CDR1 is SGHTA and CDR2 is FQGNSA. The CDR3 is 15 amino acids.

The chain joins TRBV5-1 to TRBJ2-3; TRBD1 is a possible D gene (5 bases). The germline gives CDR1 SGHRS, CDR2 YFSETQ. V lost 3 bases, J lost 0 bases, and 14 bases lay in between. The CDR3 is 16 residues long. This chain's CDR3 is CASSSRTGTSTDTQYF. For the CDR3, the DNA is TGCGCCAGCAGCTCCAGAACAGGTACTAGCACAGATACGCAGTATTTT.

CDR3 in DNA: TGTGCCAGCAGCTTAGATTGGGGGGATAACTATGGCTACACCTTC. Its protein is CASSLDWGDNYGYTF. The V gene is TRBV11-2, the J gene TRBJ1-2; TRBD1 is a possible D gene (5 bases). The CDR3 sequence is 15 residues long. Germline-derived CDR1 and CDR2 are SGHAT and FQNNGV. Between the trimmed V and J ends, which lost 0 bases and 1 base, there was a span of 9 bases.

The chain recombines TRBV6-6 with TRBJ1-5; 8 nucleotides agree with TRBD1. Looked up from germline, CDR1 is MNHNY and CDR2 is SVGAGI (reference sequence). CDR3 length: 15 residues. V gave up 4 bases and J gave up 0 bases; unmatched junction bases: 2. Written as DNA, the CDR3 is TGTGCCAGCAGTTCCGGACAGGGTAGCAATCAGCCCCAGCATTTT. Translation gives CASSSGQGSNQPQHF.

The gene calls are TRBV5-6 and TRBJ1-6, with D tentatively TRBD1 (5 bases). The CDR3 extends over 15 amino acids. CDR1 is SGHDT, CDR2 YYEEEE, per germline. Trimming took 1 base from V and 7 from J, leaving 12 bases between them. For the CDR3, the DNA is TGTGCCAGCAGCTTGTACCAGGGTAGGAATTCACCCCTCCACTTT. Translating gives CASSLYQGRNSPLHF. Together with reference TRBV5-6 and TRBJ1-6, the CDR3 gives the full variable domain: DAGVTQSPTHLIKTRGQQVTLRCSPKSGHDTVSWYQQALGQGPQFIFQYYEEEERQRGNFPDRFSGHQFPNYSSELNVNALLLGDSALYLCASSLYQGRNSPLHFGNGTRLTVT.

The chain uses TRBV27 and TRBJ1-2, with 7 bases identical to TRBD1. V shed 6 bases, J shed 5 bases, and the junction held 6 bases outside the gene matches. Germline V gene data show CDR1 as MNHEY and CDR2 as SMNVEV (reference sequence). The CDR3 spans 13 residues. CDR3 sequence reads: CASSQQGRYGYTF. CDR3 DNA sequence: TGTGCCAGCAGCCAACAGGGGAGGTATGGCTACACCTTC.

The gene calls are TRBV28 and TRBJ1-1; D is possibly TRBD1 (6 bases). This CDR3 is built from 12 residues. Germline CDR1 is MDHEN and CDR2 is SYDVKM. The V gene lost 8 bases and the J gene lost 3 bases, with 10 bases spanning the gap. The CDR3 region has the DNA TGTGCCAGCGGCAGGGGTGACACTGAAGCTTTCTTT. Residues: CASGRGDTEAFF.

The V gene is TRBV29-1, the J gene TRBJ1-5; the D gene is possibly TRBD1 (6 bases). The V end was cut by 4 bases, the J end by 4 bases, with 11 bases between. CDR3 length equals 13 residues. In germline, CDR1 is SQVTM, CDR2 ANQGSEA. CDR3 residues: CSVGRGTNQPQHF. The CDR3 DNA follows: TGCAGCGTTGGCAGGGGAACAAATCAGCCCCAGCATTTT.

The CDR3 DNA reads TGTGCCAGCACCCCCGGCAACCCGAAGAGGTCGAACACTGAAGCTTTCTTT. The encoded protein is CASTPGNPKRSNTEAFF. The chain is built from TRBV28 and TRBJ1-1; D unresolved. CDR3 length: 17 residues. Germline loops: CDR1 MDHEN, CDR2 SYDVKM. The germline V and J ends were trimmed by 7 bases and 1 base, with 22 bases remaining between them.

V is TRBV27 and J is TRBJ2-7, with D possibly TRBD1 on 5 matching bases. This CDR3 contains 14 residues. Trimming stripped 2 bases from V and 4 bases from J, with 12 bases between. CDR1 is MNHEY and CDR2 is SMNVEV in the germline V gene (reference sequence). This chain's CDR3 is CASSLLRTTYEQYF. CDR3 DNA sequence: TGTGCCAGCAGTTTACTCAGGACAACTTACGAGCAGTACTTC.

The genes are TRBV5-6 and TRBJ2-5, with D unclear. V lost 0 bases and J lost 0, with 3 bases in between. The CDR3 extends over 13 amino acids. Germline CDR1 is SGHDT and CDR2 is YYEEEE. The DNA for the CDR3 is TGTGCCAGCAGCTTGGTCAACCAAGAGACCCAGTACTTC. This translates into CASSLVNQETQYF.

The chain uses TRBV4-3 and TRBJ2-7; 7 bases fit TRBD1. The CDR3 runs to 15 residues. With 5 bases clipped from V and 0 bases from J, the junction kept 7 bases outside the gene matches. Germline V lookup: CDR1 LGHNA, CDR2 YSLEER. The CDR3 DNA reads as TGCGCCAGCAGCAGGGAGAGGACAGGCTCCTACGAGCAGTACTTC. This translates into CASSRERTGSYEQYF.

The rearrangement joins TRBV4-2 to TRBJ1-6; D might be TRBD1 (6 bases). Per germline, CDR1 LGHNA and CDR2 YNFKEQ. CDR3 size: 15 residues. V lost 2 bases and J lost 8, with 13 bases in between. CDR3 sequence: CASSQQGGGDSPLHF. The CDR3 DNA sequence: TGTGCCAGCAGCCAACAAGGTGGGGGCGATTCACCCCTCCACTTT.

The rearrangement links TRBV5-6 to TRBJ1-5; D remains ambiguous. CDR1 is SGHDT, CDR2 YYEEEE, per germline. The CDR3 extends over 15 amino acids. V was trimmed by 4 bases and J by 3 bases, leaving 14 bases between them. For the CDR3, the DNA is TGTGCCAGCAGCCTGGGTCCCCGGGACAATCAGCCCCAGCATTTT. Residues: CASSLGPRDNQPQHF. Based on the CDR3 plus reference TRBV5-6 and TRBJ1-5, the full variable domain is DAGVTQSPTHLIKTRGQQVTLRCSPKSGHDTVSWYQQALGQGPQFIFQYYEEEERQRGNFPDRFSGHQFPNYSSELNVNALLLGDSALYLCASSLGPRDNQPQHFGDGTRLSIL.

This clone was observed a single time. The chain joins TRBV5-1 to TRBJ1-2; 11 bases align to TRBD1. The V and J ends lost 4 bases and 4 bases, in that order; junction bases with no gene match: 6. The CDR3 has 15 amino acids. From germline, CDR1 is SGHRS and CDR2 YFSETQ. The CDR3 reads CASSGRTGGSYGYTF. Written as DNA, the CDR3 is TGCGCCAGCAGCGGTCGGACAGGGGGCTCCTATGGCTACACCTTC. The variable domain in full, with the rest retrieved from reference TRBV5-1 and TRBJ1-2, is KAGVTQTPRYLIKTRGQQVTLSCSPISGHRSVSWYQQTPGQGLQFLFEYFSETQRNKGNFPGRFSGRQFSNSRSEMNVSTLELGDSALYLCASSGRTGGSYGYTFGSGTRLTVV.

The genes are TRBV24-1 and TRBJ1-1; weak D call: TRBD1 (5 bases). V dropped 5 bases and J dropped 4 bases, with 10 bases sitting between them. The CDR3 consists of 13 residues. Looked up from germline, CDR1 is KGHDR and CDR2 is SFDVKD. The CDR3 DNA reads TGTGCCACCAGTGTGGGGGGGAGCACTGAAGCTTTCTTT. Protein: CATSVGGSTEAFF.

V gene TRBV6-5 combines with J gene TRBJ2-5, with D tentatively TRBD2 (6 bases). The CDR3 sequence is 13 residues long. The V end lost 4 bases, the J end lost 1 base, and 7 bases lay between the germline ends. Germline V gene data show CDR1 as MNHEY and CDR2 as SVGAGI. CDR3 protein: CASSWTIQETQYF. In nucleotides, the CDR3 is TGTGCCAGCAGTTGGACTATCCAAGAGACCCAGTACTTC.

The rearrangement joins TRBV28 to TRBJ2-7; D is possibly TRBD1 (6 bases). V lost 5 bases and J lost 2, with 16 bases in between. CDR1 and CDR2 (germline): MDHEN, SYDVKM. The CDR3 runs to 15 residues. The chain's CDR3 is CASSLTQGPPYEQYF. CDR3 nucleotide sequence: TGTGCCAGCAGTCTTACCCAGGGGCCCCCCTACGAGCAGTACTTC.

A few counts support this clone. This chain uses TRBV19 with TRBJ1-5, with 9 bases fitting TRBD1. Germline V gene data show CDR1 as LNHDA and CDR2 as SQIVND (reference sequence). The CDR3 consists of 15 residues. V lost 4 bases, J lost 4 bases, and 5 bases stayed unmatched. DNA for the CDR3: TGTGCCAGTAGTAAGTCGGGACAGGGAAATCAGCCCCAGCATTTT. The encoded protein is CASSKSGQGNQPQHF.